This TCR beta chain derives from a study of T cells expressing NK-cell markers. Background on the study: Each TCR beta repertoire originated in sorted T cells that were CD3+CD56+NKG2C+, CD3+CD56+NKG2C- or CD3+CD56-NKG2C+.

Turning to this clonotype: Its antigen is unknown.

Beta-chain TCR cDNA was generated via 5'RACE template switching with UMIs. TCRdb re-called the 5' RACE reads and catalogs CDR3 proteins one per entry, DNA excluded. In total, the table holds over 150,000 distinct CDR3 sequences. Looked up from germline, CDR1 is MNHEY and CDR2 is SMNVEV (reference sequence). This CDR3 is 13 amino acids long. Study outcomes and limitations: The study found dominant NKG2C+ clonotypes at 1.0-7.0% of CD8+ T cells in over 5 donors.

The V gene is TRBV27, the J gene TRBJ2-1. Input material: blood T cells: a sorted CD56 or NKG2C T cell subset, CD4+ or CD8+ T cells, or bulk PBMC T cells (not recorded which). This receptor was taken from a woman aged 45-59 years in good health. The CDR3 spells CASSLVEEYEQFF.